The next 3 T cell receptor beta chains were all read from a single sample in a study of cytomegalovirus exposure and HLA in healthy donors. This PCR relied on a set of 60 Vbeta primers and 13 Jbeta primers. Libraries were prepared by immunoSEQ multiplex PCR; TCRdb keeps only in-frame clonotypes and omits some of them. The data hold 90,000 or so clones, with around 84% observed a single time. The sequenced sample was PBMCs. The source is a woman aged 40 to 50 in good health and CMV-seronegative.

This chain connects TRBV7-9 to TRBJ1-2, with 7 bases aligning to TRBD1. In germline, CDR1 is SEHNR, CDR2 FQNEAQ (reference sequence). The CDR3 runs 15 residues. Trimming removed 4 bases from V and 4 bases from J; junction bases left unmatched: 9. The CDR3 DNA sequence: TGTGCCAGCAGCTCTTCCGGGGCAGGGGGCTATGGCTACACCTTC. This translates into CASSSSGAGGYGYTF.

V is TRBV5-6 and J is TRBJ2-1, with D maybe TRBD2 (6 bases). Germline V CDR1 and CDR2: SGHDT, YYEEEE. The CDR3 is 18 residues long. Trimming left V 0 bases short and J 5 bases short, with 21 bases between. DNA of the CDR3: TGTGCCAGCAGCTTGGGGCAGTTTGGACTACTAGGACACAATGAGCAGTTCTTC. Translating gives CASSLGQFGLLGHNEQFF.

The chain links TRBV19 to TRBJ1-1, with D possibly matching TRBD1 (5 bases). Trimming removed 3 bases from V and 4 bases from J, with 15 bases in between. From germline, CDR1 is LNHDA and CDR2 SQIVND (reference sequence). This CDR3 contains 15 residues. In nucleotides, the CDR3 is TGTGCCAGTAGTATGGGGCTCAAGGTAGGCACTGAAGCTTTCTTT. This gives the protein CASSMGLKVGTEAFF.